These 19 T cell receptor beta chains share one sample of origin, sequenced in a study of T cell changes during pregnancy in multiple sclerosis (dated by TCRdb to about 2019). Library preparation employed the immunoSEQ multiplex PCR assay. TCRdb obtained this table from immuneACCESS and retained in-frame rearrangements with V and J assigned. These tables miss some clones; where compared with another copy, unresolved V genes account for less than half of the shortfall, and the remainder is unexplained. The sample data list 55,000 to 65,000 clones, and 80% to 95% of these were observed just once. The ten top clones hold roughly 0.4% of the sample. This sample comprised CD4+ T cells from peripheral blood mononuclear cells, obtained before pregnancy. The receptors here all came from a female donor with multiple sclerosis, enrolled in a pregnancy study.

The V call is TRBV7-2, the J call TRBJ2-3; no reliable D call. The CDR3 sequence is 14 residues long. Germline CDR1 reads SGHTA; CDR2 reads FQGNSA. Trimming cost V 5 bases and J 4 bases, with 13 bases left between them. The CDR3 loop reads CASSIVGQADTQYF. The CDR3 nucleotides are TGTGCCAGCAGCATAGTGGGCCAGGCAGATACGCAGTATTTT.

CDR3 nucleotide sequence: TGTGCCAGCAGCCTGGACTCCTCCGCCGATGGCTACACCTTC. This sequence encodes CASSLDSSADGYTF. The chain uses TRBV2 and TRBJ1-2; unclear D gene. Germline V CDR1 and CDR2: SNHLY, FYNNEI. Trimming pared 6 bases from V and 6 bases from J, leaving 17 bases between. This CDR3 comprises 14 residues.

V and J are TRBV19 and TRBJ2-1, with a tentative D call TRBD2 (5 bases). The CDR3 runs to 15 residues. Trimming removed 1 base at V and 7 bases at J, with 14 bases between. CDR1 is LNHDA, CDR2 SQIVND, per germline (reference sequence). The CDR3: CASSIGGWGANEQFF. CDR3 in DNA: TGTGCCAGTAGTATAGGAGGGTGGGGAGCTAATGAGCAGTTCTTC.

The chain combines TRBV6-5 with TRBJ1-4; no reliable D call. The V gene lost 0 bases and the J gene lost 8 bases, with 10 bases spanning the gap. The V gene's germline CDR1 is MNHEY and CDR2 SVGAGI. This CDR3 has 14 residues. CDR3 loop: CASSYSSFPEKLFF. CDR3 sequence (DNA): TGTGCCAGCAGTTACTCATCTTTCCCCGAAAAACTGTTTTTT.

The V call is TRBV11-1, the J call TRBJ2-1, with TRBD2 matching 15 bases. Germline lookup yields CDR1 SGHAT and CDR2 FQDESV (reference sequence). This CDR3 is built from 16 residues. Losses at the gene ends were 8 bases for V and 8 bases for J; bases not matched to a gene: 10. This CDR3 is CASQPRTSGRDHEQFF. The CDR3 coding sequence is TGTGCCAGCCAGCCCCGGACTAGCGGGAGGGACCATGAGCAGTTCTTC.

This chain joins TRBV9 and TRBJ2-1; weak D call: TRBD2 (5 bases). Germline CDR1 is SGDLS and CDR2 is YYNGEE. This CDR3 spans 16 amino acids. With 0 bases removed from V and 4 bases from J, the gap between germline ends came to 14 bases. CDR3 sequence (DNA): TGTGCCAGCAGCGTAGCCCCCAGCTCGGGGTACAATGAGCAGTTCTTC. Protein sequence: CASSVAPSSGYNEQFF.

The rearrangement links TRBV29-1 to TRBJ2-1; D may be TRBD2 (6 bases). The CDR3 is made up of 14 amino acids. Germline V lookup: CDR1 SQVTM, CDR2 ANQGSEA. Trimming took off 7 bases at V and 0 bases at J, with 13 bases between the two ends. CDR3 region: CSAPGRSSYNEQFF. CDR3 DNA: TGCAGCGCCCCCGGGAGAAGCTCCTACAATGAGCAGTTCTTC.

This clone was picked up one time. This chain connects TRBV27 to TRBJ2-7; 9 nucleotides match TRBD2. V was pared by 4 bases and J by 5 bases, with 6 bases of the junction left unmatched. CDR3 length: 14 residues. Germline V gene data show CDR1 as MNHEY and CDR2 as SMNVEV (reference sequence). CDR3 DNA: TGTGCCAGCAGTTGGCGCGGGAGGGCGGACGAGCAGTACTTC. Translated: CASSWRGRADEQYF.

The rearrangement links TRBV7-8 to TRBJ2-3; 11 bases fit TRBD2. J lost 7 bases, V lost 5 bases, and 8 bases had no gene match. The CDR3 spans 15 residues. Germline loops: CDR1 SGHVS, CDR2 FQNEAQ. The CDR3 region has the DNA TGTGCCAGCAGCGTTAGCGGGAGGGCCCAAAATACGCAGTATTTT. This sequence encodes CASSVSGRAQNTQYF.

V usage is TRBV7-2 and J usage is TRBJ2-7; D might be TRBD1 (5 bases). The germline gives CDR1 SGHTA, CDR2 FQGNSA. The CDR3 extends over 14 amino acids. V was pared by 3 bases and J by 5 bases, with 14 bases between. The CDR3 DNA reads as TGTGCCAGCAGCTTTGGCAGGGTTGCCAACGAGCAGTACTTC. This sequence encodes CASSFGRVANEQYF.

This sequence joins TRBV11-2 and TRBJ2-1, with D unclear. Germline CDR1 and CDR2: SGHAT and FQNNGV. The CDR3 is made up of 11 amino acids. Deletions cut 5 bases from V and 9 bases from J, with 8 bases between. CDR3: CASSASPEQFF. CDR3 in DNA: TGTGCCAGCAGCGCAAGCCCTGAGCAGTTCTTC.

The V and J genes are TRBV11-1 and TRBJ2-2; D perhaps matches TRBD1 (5 bases). The CDR3 totals 14 residues. Per the germline V gene, CDR1 is SGHAT and CDR2 is FQDESV (reference sequence). Trimming stripped 5 bases from V and 8 bases from J, with 15 bases between. Here the CDR3 reads CASSNPGFSGELFF. Here the CDR3 DNA reads TGTGCCAGCAGCAATCCAGGGTTTTCAGGGGAGCTGTTTTTT.

This rearrangement joins TRBV19 to TRBJ1-1; D gene uncertain. The CDR3 spans 14 residues. Germline CDR1 reads LNHDA; CDR2 reads SQIVND (reference sequence). The V end lost 2 bases, the J end lost 7 bases, and 14 bases lay between the germline ends. The CDR3 DNA sequence: TGTGCCAGTAGTATACGGGGTGGTACGGGTGAAGCTTTCTTT. As protein: CASSIRGGTGEAFF.

The CDR3 reads CAISFRLGDTQYF. The DNA for the CDR3 is TGTGCCATCAGTTTCCGACTGGGAGATACGCAGTATTTT. The chain combines TRBV10-3 with TRBJ2-3; unclear D gene. V was shortened by 5 bases and J by 5 bases, with 11 bases between the two germline ends. Germline CDR1 reads ENHRY; CDR2 reads SYGVKD. The CDR3 sequence is 13 residues long.

The chain employs TRBV11-3 and TRBJ2-2; D may be TRBD1 (6 bases). V lost 0 bases and J lost 4, with 12 bases in between. Germline CDR1 reads SGHNT; CDR2 reads YENEEA. This CDR3 is 16 amino acids long. This chain's CDR3 is CASSLDGTRTTGELFF. The CDR3 region has the DNA TGTGCCAGCAGCTTAGACGGGACAAGAACCACCGGGGAGCTGTTTTTT.

The J gene is TRBJ2-1, the V gene TRBV7-9, with D maybe TRBD1 (6 bases). Germline-derived CDR1 and CDR2 are SEHNR and FQNEAQ (reference sequence). The length of the CDR3 is 15 residues. V shed 3 bases and J shed 5 bases, with 14 bases lying between them. The DNA for the CDR3 is TGTGCCAGCAGCTTTCCTGGGGGCAGCCACAATGAGCAGTTCTTC. Translating it yields CASSFPGGSHNEQFF.

The V and J genes are TRBV28 and TRBJ1-2; D may be TRBD1 (5 bases). The ends were cut back, 1 base at V and 8 bases at J, with 8 bases in the middle. The CDR3 contains 12 residues. CDR1 and CDR2 (germline): MDHEN, SYDVKM. CDR3 DNA sequence: TGTGCCAGCAGTTTATTGGGGGGGGGCTACACCTTC. Its translation is CASSLLGGGYTF.

The chain recombines TRBV19 with TRBJ1-2; D is possibly TRBD1 (6 bases). Looked up from germline, CDR1 is LNHDA and CDR2 is SQIVND (reference sequence). The CDR3 loop spans 13 amino acids. V gave up 3 bases and J gave up 6 bases, with 11 bases separating them. DNA of the CDR3: TGTGCCAGTAGTATTGGGTCAGGGGATGGCTACACCTTC. As protein: CASSIGSGDGYTF.

The chain couples TRBV2 to TRBJ1-1; 7 nucleotides agree with TRBD1. This CDR3 is 12 amino acids long. CDR1 and CDR2 (germline): SNHLY, FYNNEI. The V and J ends lost 1 base and 8 bases, in that order; junction bases with no gene match: 1. In DNA, the CDR3 is TGTGCCAGCAGTGAAGGGACAGGAGAAGCTTTCTTT. This translates into CASSEGTGEAFF.